These T cell receptor beta chains were read from a single sample in a study of blood T cell repertoires in COVID-19. The table came from immunoSEQ multiplex PCR; TCRdb's copy has only in-frame clones and leaves some out. The table records 200,000 to 250,000 clones, roughly 80% of them present only once. Material for sequencing was peripheral blood. The receptors come from a woman at least 80 years old with acute or convalescent COVID-19. Each CDR3 is given with its conserved first and last residue. The D gene is left open where the match is weak. Not every row has a clone size; where given, it reads once, few, many or a size class.

TRBJ2-1,TRBV7-2,TRBD2,.,CASSLSSGGTYNEQFF,TGTGCCAGCAGCCTATCTAGCGGGGGGACGTACAATGAGCAGTTCTTC
TRBJ1-6,TRBV18,.,.,CASSPRGGTGRVSPLHF,TGTGCCAGCTCACCACGGGGCGGAACAGGGCGGGTGTCACCCCTCCACTTT
TRBJ2-7,TRBV28,.,.,CASTPGVAYEQYF,TGTGCCAGCACTCCCGGGGTAGCCTACGAGCAGTACTTC
TRBJ2-5,TRBV5-1,.,.,CASSSLDSQETQYF,TGCGCCAGCAGCTCCTTGGACAGCCAAGAGACCCAGTACTTC
TRBJ2-2,TRBV6-6,TRBD2,many,CASTPSGGSWAGELFF,TGTGCCAGCACCCCCAGCGGGGGATCTTGGGCCGGGGAGCTGTTTTTT
TRBJ2-2,TRBV29-1,.,.,CSGGQNTGELFF,TGCAGCGGGGGACAGAACACCGGGGAGCTGTTTTTT
TRBJ1-5,TRBV28,.,.,CATSTGQPQHF,TGTGCCACCTCCACAGGGCAGCCCCAGCATTTT
TRBJ2-3,TRBV19,TRBD1,once,CASSEQGTDTQYF,TGTGCCAGTAGCGAACAGGGGACAGATACGCAGTATTTT
TRBJ2-3,TRBV25-1,.,.,CASSYPGASTDTQYF,TGTGCCAGCAGTTACCCAGGGGCCAGCACAGATACGCAGTATTTT
TRBJ2-7,TRBV4-1,TRBD2,many,CASSQDLAGLSSYEQYF,TGCGCCAGCAGCCAAGATCTAGCGGGGTTAAGTTCCTACGAGCAGTACTTC
TRBJ2-7,TRBV7-8,TRBD1,once,CASNSGGLYEQYF,TGTGCCAGCAACTCAGGGGGCTTATACGAGCAGTACTTC
TRBJ2-2,TRBV7-2,.,.,CASSGTGTRGTGELFF,TGTGCCAGCAGCGGCACCGGGACCAGGGGCACCGGGGAGCTGTTTTTT
TRBJ1-1,TRBV3-1/TRBV3-2,.,many,CASSRRTRRGNTEAFF,TGTGCCAGCAGCCGGCGCACTCGACGCGGGAACACTGAAGCTTTCTTT
TRBJ1-1,TRBV18,.,.,CASSRQGEAFF,TGTGCCAGCTCAAGGCAGGGTGAAGCTTTCTTT
TRBJ1-2,TRBV24-1,TRBD1,.,CATSDLDRESGYTF,TGTGCCACCAGTGATTTGGACAGGGAAAGTGGCTACACCTTC
TRBJ1-1,TRBV5-1,TRBD1,.,CASSLADRGSAANTEAFF,TGCGCCAGCAGCTTGGCCGACAGGGGCTCGGCGGCGAACACTGAAGCTTTCTTT
TRBJ2-3,TRBV29-1,TRBD2,.,CSVESGGADTQYF,TGCAGCGTTGAGAGCGGGGGTGCAGATACGCAGTATTTT
TRBJ2-1,TRBV7-3,.,.,CASSLMAGSYNEQFF,TGTGCCAGCAGCTTAATGGCGGGATCCTACAATGAGCAGTTCTTC
TRBJ1-2,TRBV7-2,TRBD1,.,CASSLGSSGGAYYGYTF,TGTGCCAGCAGCTTAGGGTCGTCAGGGGGCGCCTACTATGGCTACACCTTC
TRBJ1-2,TRBV6-1,.,.,CASSEERVVGYTF,TGTGCCAGCAGTGAAGAGAGGGTTGTCGGCTACACCTTC
TRBJ2-7,TRBV4-3,TRBD1,few,CASSQGGQSYEQYF,TGCGCCAGCAGCCAAGGGGGACAGTCCTACGAGCAGTACTTC
TRBJ1-1,TRBV6-5,TRBD1,.,CASSYWGTGRGREAFF,TGTGCCAGCAGTTACTGGGGGACAGGGAGAGGTCGTGAAGCTTTCTTT
TRBJ2-5,TRBV30,.,.,CAWIPGLETQYF,TGTGCCTGGATTCCAGGGTTAGAGACCCAGTACTTC
TRBJ1-5,TRBV5-4,TRBD1,many,CASSWDSDQPQHF,TGTGCCAGCAGCTGGGACAGCGATCAGCCCCAGCATTTT
TRBJ2-3,TRBV5-1,TRBD1,.,CASSLEGRGLDTQYF,TGCGCCAGCAGCTTGGAAGGCAGGGGGCTGGATACGCAGTATTTT
TRBJ2-5,TRBV11-2,.,once,CASSQARGQQETQYF,TGTGCCAGCAGCCAGGCCCGGGGACAACAAGAGACCCAGTACTTC
TRBJ1-5,TRBV19,.,once,CASTRFRGENQPQHF,TGTGCCAGTACCCGGTTCAGGGGCGAGAATCAGCCCCAGCATTTT
TRBJ2-1,TRBV6-6,TRBD1,.,CASSSLQGAANEQFF,TGTGCCAGCAGTTCTCTCCAGGGGGCCGCGAATGAGCAGTTCTTC
TRBJ2-7,TRBV6-6,TRBD1,.,CASSPRQGSYEQYF,TGTGCCAGCAGTCCCCGACAGGGAAGCTACGAGCAGTACTTC
TRBJ1-1,TRBV5-1,.,.,CASSLGTLMNTEAFF,TGCGCCAGCAGCTTGGGGACACTCATGAACACTGAAGCTTTCTTT
TRBJ1-3,TRBV5-6,.,.,CASSLQGPSGNTIYF,TGTGCCAGCAGCCTTCAGGGCCCCTCTGGAAACACCATATATTTT
TRBJ2-7,TRBV5-4,TRBD2,.,CASSLKAREGQYEQYF,TGTGCCAGCAGCTTGAAAGCGCGGGAGGGCCAGTACGAGCAGTACTTC
TRBJ2-1,TRBV7-2,TRBD2,few,CASSSPRTSGGARNNEQFF,TGTGCCAGCAGCTCACCCCGAACTAGCGGGGGGGCCAGAAACAATGAGCAGTTCTTC
TRBJ2-3,TRBV7-2,.,.,CASLGGVTTDTQYF,TGTGCCAGCCTAGGCGGGGTAACCACAGATACGCAGTATTTT
TRBJ2-7,TRBV6-1,.,.,CASSEVSGNLDEQYF,TGTGCCAGCAGTGAAGTCTCGGGGAACTTGGACGAGCAGTACTTC
TRBJ2-3,TRBV24-1,.,.,CATSDLGGRDTQYF,TGTGCCACCAGTGATTTAGGGGGTAGGGATACGCAGTATTTT
TRBJ2-5,TRBV9,TRBD2,.,CASSGWGGSQETQYF,TGTGCCAGCAGCGGGTGGGGGGGATCGCAAGAGACCCAGTACTTC
TRBJ1-3,TRBV7-9,.,few,CASRLLSSGNTIYF,TGTGCCAGCCGTCTTCTGAGCTCTGGAAACACCATATATTTT
TRBJ2-3,TRBV7-3,TRBD2,.,CASSLNGRASGLDTQYF,TGTGCCAGCAGCTTAAATGGTAGGGCTAGCGGGCTAGATACGCAGTATTTT
TRBJ1-1,TRBV12-3/TRBV12-4,.,.,CASSSGVATEAFF,TGTGCCAGCAGTTCGGGGGTGGCCACTGAAGCTTTCTTT
TRBJ1-2,TRBV6-5,.,.,CASSYSAGIYGYTF,TGTGCCAGCAGTTACTCGGCGGGGATCTATGGCTACACCTTC
TRBJ2-7,TRBV29-1,.,.,CSVGQARLYEQYF,TGCAGCGTTGGGCAGGCACGTCTCTACGAGCAGTACTTC
TRBJ1-1,TRBV7-9,.,.,CASSLRNPQRRNTEAFF,TGTGCCAGCAGCTTACGAAACCCACAAAGAAGGAACACTGAAGCTTTCTTT